This T cell receptor (beta chain) was recovered during a study of blood T cell repertoires in COVID-19. Study information: Material from acute and convalescent COVID-19 was sourced from the United States, Italy and Spain. PBMCs, B-cell-depleted T cells, or T cells provided the cDNA or gDNA that made up the material.

V lost 11 bases to trimming and J lost 5 bases; unmatched junction nucleotides: 10. Germline V gene sequence: CDR1 LGHNA, CDR2 YSLEER. CDR3 length: 13 amino acids. Per the authors' pipeline: Reference gene primer amplification gave estimated nucleated cell counts. Sequenced by immunoSEQ multiplex PCR; TCRdb stores in-frame clones only, minus some. Clonal size and the V and J genes are those of that table, whereas D and trimming came from the DNA. The data contain about 210,000 clones, more than 75% of them singletons. The genes are TRBV4-3 and TRBJ2-7, with TRBD2 identical over 9 bases. This sequence originates from a woman aged 40-49 years with acute or convalescent COVID-19. The material sequenced was peripheral blood. The chain's CDR3 is CARRWRGGDEQYF. The CDR3 nucleotides are TGCGCCCGCCGCTGGCGGGGGGGGGACGAGCAGTACTTC.